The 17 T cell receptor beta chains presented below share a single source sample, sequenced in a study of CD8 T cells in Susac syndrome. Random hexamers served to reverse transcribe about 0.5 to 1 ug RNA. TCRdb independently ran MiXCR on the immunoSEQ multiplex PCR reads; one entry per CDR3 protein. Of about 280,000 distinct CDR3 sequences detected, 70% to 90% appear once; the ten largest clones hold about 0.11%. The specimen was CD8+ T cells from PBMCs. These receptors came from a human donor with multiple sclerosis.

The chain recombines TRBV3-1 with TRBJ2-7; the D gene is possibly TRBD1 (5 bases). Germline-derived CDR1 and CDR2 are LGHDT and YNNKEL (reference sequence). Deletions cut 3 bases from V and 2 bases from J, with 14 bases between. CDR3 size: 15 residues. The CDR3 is CASSHTGEMTYEQYF. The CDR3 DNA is TGTGCCAGCAGCCACACAGGAGAAATGACCTACGAGCAGTACTTC.

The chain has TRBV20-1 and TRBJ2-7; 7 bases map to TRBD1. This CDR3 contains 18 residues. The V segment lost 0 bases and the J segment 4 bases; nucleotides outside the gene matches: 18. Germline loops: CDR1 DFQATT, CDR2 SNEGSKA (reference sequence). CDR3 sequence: CSARDSDRVLRSTYEQYF. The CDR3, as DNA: TGCAGTGCTAGAGATTCTGACAGGGTTCTTCGGTCGACTTACGAGCAGTACTTC.

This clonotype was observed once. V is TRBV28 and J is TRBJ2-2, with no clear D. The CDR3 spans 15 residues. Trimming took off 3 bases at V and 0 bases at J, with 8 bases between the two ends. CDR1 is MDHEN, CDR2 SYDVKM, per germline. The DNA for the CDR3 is TGTGCCAGCAGTTTCTCGCGGCCGAACACCGGGGAGCTGTTTTTT. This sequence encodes CASSFSRPNTGELFF.

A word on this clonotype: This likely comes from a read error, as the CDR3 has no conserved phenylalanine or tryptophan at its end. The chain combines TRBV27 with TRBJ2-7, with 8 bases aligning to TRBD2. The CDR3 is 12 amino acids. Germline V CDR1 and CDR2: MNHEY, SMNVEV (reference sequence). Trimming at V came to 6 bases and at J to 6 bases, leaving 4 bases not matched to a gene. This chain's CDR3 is CASSPAGVEQYL. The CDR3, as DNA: TGTGCCAGCAGCCCAGCGGGAGTCGAGCAGTACCTC.

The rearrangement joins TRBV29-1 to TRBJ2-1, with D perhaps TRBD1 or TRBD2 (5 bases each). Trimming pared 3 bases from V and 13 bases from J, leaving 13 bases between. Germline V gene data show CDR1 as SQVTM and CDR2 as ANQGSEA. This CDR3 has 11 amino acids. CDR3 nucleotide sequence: TGCAGCGTTGAGGGGACCGGATCCCAGTTCTTC. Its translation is CSVEGTGSQFF.

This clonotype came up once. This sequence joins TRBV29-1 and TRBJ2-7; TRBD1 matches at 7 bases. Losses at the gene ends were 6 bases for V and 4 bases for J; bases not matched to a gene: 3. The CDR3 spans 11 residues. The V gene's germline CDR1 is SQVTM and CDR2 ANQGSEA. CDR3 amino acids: CSVEQGYEQYF. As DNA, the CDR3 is TGCAGCGTCGAACAGGGGTACGAGCAGTACTTC.

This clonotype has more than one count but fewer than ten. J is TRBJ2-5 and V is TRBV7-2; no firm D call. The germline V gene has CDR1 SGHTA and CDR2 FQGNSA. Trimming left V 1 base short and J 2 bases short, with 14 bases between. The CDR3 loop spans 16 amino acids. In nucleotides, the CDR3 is TGTGCCAGCAGCTTAGTAACGTCCAAGCCACAAGAGACCCAGTACTTC. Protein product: CASSLVTSKPQETQYF.

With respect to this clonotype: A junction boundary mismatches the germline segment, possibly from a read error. The CDR3 bases are TGTGCTAGCAGCTTTAGGGTAGGCAATGAGCAGTTCTTC. Translating gives CASSFRVGNEQFF. The chain couples TRBV7-7 to TRBJ2-1; D remains ambiguous. The CDR3 runs 13 residues. Germline loops: CDR1 SSHAT, CDR2 FNYEAQ (reference sequence). Complete variable domain (other parts from reference TRBV7-7 and TRBJ2-1): GAGVSQSPRYKVTKRGQDVTLRCDPISSHATLYWYQQALGQGPEFLTYFNYEAQPDKSGLPSDRFSAERPEGSISTLTIQRTEQRDSAMYRCASSFRVGNEQFFGPGTRLTVL.

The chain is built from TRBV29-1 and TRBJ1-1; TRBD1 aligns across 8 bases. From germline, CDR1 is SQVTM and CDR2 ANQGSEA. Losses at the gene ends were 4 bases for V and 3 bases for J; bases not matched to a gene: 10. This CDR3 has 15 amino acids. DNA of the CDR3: TGCAGCGTTGTCAAGACAGGGGACCTCTACACTGAAGCTTTCTTT. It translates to CSVVKTGDLYTEAFF.

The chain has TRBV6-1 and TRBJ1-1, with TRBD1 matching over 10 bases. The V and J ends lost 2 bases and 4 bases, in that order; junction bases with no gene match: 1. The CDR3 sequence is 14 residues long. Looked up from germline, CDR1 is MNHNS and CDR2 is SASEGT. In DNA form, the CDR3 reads TGTGCCAGCAGTGAACGGACAGGGGGCACTGAAGCTTTCTTT. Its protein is CASSERTGGTEAFF.

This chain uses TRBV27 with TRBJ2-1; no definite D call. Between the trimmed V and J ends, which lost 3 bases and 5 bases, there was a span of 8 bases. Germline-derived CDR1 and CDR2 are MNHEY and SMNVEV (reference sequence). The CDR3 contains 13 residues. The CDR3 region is CASSFSGNNEQFF. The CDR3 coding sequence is TGTGCCAGCAGTTTTTCCGGTAACAATGAGCAGTTCTTC.

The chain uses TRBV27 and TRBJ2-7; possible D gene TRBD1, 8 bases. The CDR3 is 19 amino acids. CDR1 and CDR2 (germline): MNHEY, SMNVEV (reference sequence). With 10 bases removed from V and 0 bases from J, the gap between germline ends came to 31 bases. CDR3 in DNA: TGTGCCACCTTTGGGGACTATAGGGGGACAGGTTCTTCCTCCTACGAGCAGTACTTC. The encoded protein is CATFGDYRGTGSSSYEQYF.

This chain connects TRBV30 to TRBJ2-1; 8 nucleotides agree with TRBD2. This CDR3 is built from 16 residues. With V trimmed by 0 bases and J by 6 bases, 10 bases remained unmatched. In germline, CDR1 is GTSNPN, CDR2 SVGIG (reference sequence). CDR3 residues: CAWSVQAGEGTNEQFF. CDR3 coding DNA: TGTGCCTGGAGTGTACAAGCGGGAGAGGGGACCAATGAGCAGTTCTTC.

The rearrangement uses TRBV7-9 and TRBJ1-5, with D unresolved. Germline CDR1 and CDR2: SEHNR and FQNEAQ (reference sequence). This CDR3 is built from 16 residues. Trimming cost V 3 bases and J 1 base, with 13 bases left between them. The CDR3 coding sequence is TGTGCCAGCAGCTTCGGGTTTTCTGGGAGCAATCAGCCCCAGCATTTT. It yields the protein CASSFGFSGSNQPQHF.

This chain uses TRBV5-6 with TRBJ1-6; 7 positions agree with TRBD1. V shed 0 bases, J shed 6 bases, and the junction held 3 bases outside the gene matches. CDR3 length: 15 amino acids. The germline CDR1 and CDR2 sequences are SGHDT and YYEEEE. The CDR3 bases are TGTGCCAGCAGCTTGGGAGGGGGCCCTAATTCACCCCTCCACTTT. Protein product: CASSLGGGPNSPLHF.

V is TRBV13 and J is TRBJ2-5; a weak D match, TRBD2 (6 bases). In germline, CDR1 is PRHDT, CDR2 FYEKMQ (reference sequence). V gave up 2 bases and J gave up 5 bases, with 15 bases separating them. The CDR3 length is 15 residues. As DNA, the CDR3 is TGTGCCAGCAGCTTAATCGGGGGAGGCGACGAGACCCAGTACTTC. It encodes CASSLIGGGDETQYF.

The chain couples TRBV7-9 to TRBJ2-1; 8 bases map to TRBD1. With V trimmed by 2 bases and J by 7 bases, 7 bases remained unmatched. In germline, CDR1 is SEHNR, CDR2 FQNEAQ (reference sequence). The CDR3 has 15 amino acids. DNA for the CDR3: TGTGCCAGCAGCTTAAGACCGGACAGGGCAAATGAGCAGTTCTTC. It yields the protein CASSLRPDRANEQFF. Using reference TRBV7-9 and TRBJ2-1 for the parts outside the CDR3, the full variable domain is DTGVSQNPRHKITKRGQNVTFRCDPISEHNRLYWYRQTLGQGPEFLTYFQNEAQLEKSRLLSDRFSAERPKGSFSTLEIQRTEQGDSAMYLCASSLRPDRANEQFFGPGTRLTVL.